Listed here are 8 T cell receptor beta chains from one sample, sequenced in a study of OX40 agonist ivuxolimab in advanced cancers. The table came from immunoSEQ multiplex PCR; TCRdb's copy has only in-frame clones and leaves some out. The sample has about 65,000 clones, around 90% seen once. Sequencing used CD4+ or CD8+ T cells sorted from blood, obtained in a trial of the OX40 agonist ivuxolimab. The receptors stem from an adult with an advanced solid tumor such as melanoma, head and neck, liver or kidney cancer.

This chain connects TRBV19 to TRBJ2-1, with 7 positions matching TRBD2. The CDR3 is 17 residues long. The germline gives CDR1 LNHDA, CDR2 SQIVND (reference sequence). V shed 6 bases, J shed 1 base, and the junction held 12 bases outside the gene matches. CDR3 DNA sequence: TGTGCCAGTAGCGAAGAAACTAGCGCCAAATCCTACAATGAGCAGTTCTTC. Protein product: CASSEETSAKSYNEQFF.

This chain uses TRBV4-2 with TRBJ1-5, with 8 bases fitting TRBD1. This CDR3 comprises 18 residues. V lost 1 base to trimming and J lost 5 bases; unmatched junction nucleotides: 13. CDR1 and CDR2 (germline): LGHNA, YNFKEQ. The CDR3 DNA follows: TGTGCCAGCAGCCAAGGGGCGCTGGGAAGGACAGGGTATCAGCCCCAGCATTTT. The encoded protein is CASSQGALGRTGYQPQHF.

The chain joins TRBV7-2 to TRBJ2-1, with D perhaps matching TRBD1 (6 bases). Germline CDR1 reads SGHTA; CDR2 reads FQGNSA. The CDR3 covers 14 residues. Deletions cut 5 bases from V and 4 bases from J, with 12 bases between. The CDR3 loop is CASSARRGYNEQFF. DNA of the CDR3: TGTGCCAGCAGCGCCAGAAGGGGGTACAATGAGCAGTTCTTC.

The chain employs TRBV10-2 and TRBJ2-6; 8 positions match TRBD1. Trimming took 7 bases from V and 1 from J; bases not matched to a gene: 6. CDR1 and CDR2 from the germline V gene are WSHSY and SAAADI. The CDR3 covers 16 residues. The CDR3 coding sequence is TGCGCCAGCACTGGTCAGGGGGCGTCTGGGGCCAACGTCCTGACTTTC. This codes for CASTGQGASGANVLTF.

This rearrangement joins TRBV6-1 to TRBJ1-2, with D unresolved. Trimming removed 1 base from V and 4 bases from J, with 7 bases in between. Germline assignment: CDR1 MNHNS and CDR2 SASEGT. There are 13 residues in the CDR3. The DNA of the CDR3 is TGTGCCAGCAGTGAAGGACCAGGCTATGGCTACACCTTC. It translates to CASSEGPGYGYTF.

This chain connects TRBV6-5 to TRBJ1-3, with D uncertain. V was cut by 0 bases and J by 0 bases, with 6 bases left in between. Germline-derived CDR1 and CDR2 are MNHEY and SVGAGI. The CDR3 is 15 amino acids. This CDR3 is CASSYSGGSGNTIYF. CDR3 sequence (DNA): TGTGCCAGCAGTTACTCTGGTGGCTCTGGAAACACCATATATTTT.

The rearrangement uses TRBV9 and TRBJ2-2; 8 nucleotides agree with TRBD2. The CDR3 covers 18 residues. The ends lost 2 bases at V and 7 bases at J; junction bases unmatched: 16. Germline loops: CDR1 SGDLS, CDR2 YYNGEE. The CDR3 is CASSVVPTSAVTGGELFF. The DNA of the CDR3 is TGTGCCAGCAGCGTCGTTCCGACTAGCGCGGTGACGGGCGGGGAGCTGTTTTTT.

This CDR3 reads CASSPRTRSYEQYF. CDR3 in DNA: TGTGCCAGCAGTCCAAGGACTAGGTCCTACGAGCAGTACTTC. The chain carries TRBV6-5 and TRBJ2-7, with TRBD2 identical over 7 bases. Germline assignment: CDR1 MNHEY and CDR2 SVGAGI. There are 14 residues in the CDR3. Trimming removed 5 bases from V and 1 base from J; junction bases left unmatched: 5.